These T cell receptor beta chains were read from a single sample in a study of cytomegalovirus exposure and HLA in healthy donors. Generated by immunoSEQ multiplex PCR, the TCRdb table keeps only in-frame clones and is missing some. This sample carries about 130,000 clones, about 70% of them seen once, and the ten largest clones take 2.6%. The sequencing sample was made of PBMCs. These receptors all come from a woman in her sixties or seventies in good health and CMV-seropositive. Both conserved end residues are part of each CDR3. A D gene is named only where the DNA matches it firmly. Clone size is given for some rows only: seen once, a few or many times, or a class if the clone is expanded.

d_call clone_size j_call v_call cdr3_aa cdr3_nt
NA few TRBJ1-6 TRBV5-4 CASSQGGGSIISPLHF TGTGCCAGCAGCCAGGGAGGGGGATCTATAATTTCACCCCTCCACTTT
NA once TRBJ2-2 TRBV6-5 CASCGQTYTGELFF TGTGCCAGCTGCGGACAGACATACACCGGGGAGCTGTTTTTT
NA NA TRBJ2-5 TRBV5-6 CASSRGTAQETQYF TGTGCCAGCAGCCGGGGGACAGCCCAAGAGACCCAGTACTTC
NA NA TRBJ1-1 TRBV20-1 CRMRENTEAFF TGCAGGATGCGAGAGAACACTGAAGCTTTCTTT
NA NA TRBJ2-7 TRBV6-5 CASSDWTNNYEQYF TGTGCCAGCAGTGACTGGACTAACAACTACGAGCAGTACTTC
NA NA TRBJ1-1 TRBV7-3 CASSLEGGRAEAFF TGTGCCAGCAGCTTAGAAGGGGGGAGGGCTGAAGCTTTCTTT
TRBD2 NA TRBJ2-1 TRBV7-9 CSGGSPYNEQFF TGTTCCGGGGGGAGTCCCTACAATGAGCAGTTCTTC
TRBD1 NA TRBJ1-2 TRBV27 CASSQRGRDYGYTF TGTGCCAGCAGTCAAAGGGGGCGCGACTATGGCTACACCTTC
NA NA TRBJ1-2 TRBV2 CASSQGSNYGYTF TGTGCCAGTAGCCAGGGATCTAACTATGGCTACACCTTC
TRBD1 NA TRBJ1-4 TRBV5-1 CASSLRQRQGSGEKLFF TGCGCCAGCAGCTTGAGACAAAGACAGGGATCGGGTGAAAAACTGTTTTTT
NA NA TRBJ1-1 TRBV9 CASSVAGLNTEAFF TGTGCCAGCAGCGTAGCGGGGTTGAACACTGAAGCTTTCTTT
NA NA TRBJ1-1 TRBV18 CASSLQGGTEAFF TGTGCCAGCTCACTACAGGGTGGCACTGAAGCTTTCTTT
TRBD1 once TRBJ2-2 TRBV6-1 CASSGQGALRGGELFF TGTGCCAGCAGTGGACAGGGGGCCCTTCGGGGCGGGGAGCTGTTTTTT
NA NA TRBJ1-5 TRBV19 CASSPGTGGMEPQHF TGTGCCAGTAGTCCTGGGACGGGGGGCATGGAGCCCCAGCATTTT
NA few TRBJ1-1 TRBV5-1 CASSLGGPTEAFF TGCGCCAGCAGCTTGGGGGGGCCCACTGAAGCTTTCTTT
NA NA TRBJ1-2 TRBV7-9 CSSSLDRFGYGYTF TGTTCCAGCAGCTTAGACCGCTTCGGCTATGGCTACACCTTC
TRBD1 NA TRBJ1-4 TRBV19 CASSGQGKPTNEKLFF TGTGCCAGTAGTGGACAGGGAAAACCAACTAATGAAAAACTGTTTTTT
NA NA TRBJ2-4 TRBV5-6 CASSGERGWDIQYF TGTGCCAGCAGCGGCGAACGGGGGTGGGACATTCAGTACTTC
TRBD1 NA TRBJ1-1 TRBV5-1 CASSAGTANTEAFF TGCGCCAGCAGCGCCGGGACAGCCAACACTGAAGCTTTCTTT
TRBD2 NA TRBJ2-4 TRBV13 CASTTSRGLVPKGKNIQYF TGTGCCAGCACCACATCTCGGGGACTAGTCCCCAAAGGCAAAAACATTCAGTACTTC
TRBD1 NA TRBJ1-5 TRBV6-6 CASKTGETRNQPQHF TGTGCCAGCAAGACAGGGGAAACCCGAAATCAGCCCCAGCATTTT
NA NA TRBJ1-2 TRBV6-5 CASSSVTGTYYGYTF TGTGCCAGCAGTTCCGTGACAGGCACATACTATGGCTACACCTTC
TRBD2 NA TRBJ2-3 TRBV19 CASSMTGGGANTDTQYF TGTGCCAGTAGTATGACGGGCGGGGGGGCTAACACAGATACGCAGTATTTT
NA NA TRBJ1-3 TRBV18 CASSLSGSSGNTIYF TGTGCCAGCTCACTATCGGGAAGCTCTGGAAACACCATATATTTT
TRBD1 NA TRBJ2-5 TRBV4-2 CASRGTGEETQYF TGTGCCAGCAGAGGGACAGGGGAAGAGACCCAGTACTTC
NA NA TRBJ2-2 TRBV5-6 CASTLGYTGELFF TGTGCCAGCACCCTCGGGTACACCGGGGAGCTGTTTTTT
NA NA TRBJ2-1 TRBV7-6 CASSLGGQGRHHEQFF TGTGCCAGCAGCTTAGGGGGCCAGGGGCGACACCATGAGCAGTTCTTC
NA NA TRBJ1-5 TRBV11-2 CASSLGQGSQPQHF TGTGCCAGCAGCTTAGGACAAGGGAGCCAGCCCCAGCATTTT
NA few TRBJ2-7 TRBV19 CASSQGGFSNEQYF TGTGCCAGTAGTCAGGGGGGTTTCTCCAACGAGCAGTACTTC
TRBD2 NA TRBJ2-5 TRBV18 CASSPSSGGQETQYF TGTGCCAGCTCACCTTCTAGCGGGGGGCAAGAGACCCAGTACTTC
NA NA TRBJ2-5 TRBV4-1 CASSQDQETVKETQYF TGCGCCAGCAGCCAAGATCAAGAGACTGTTAAAGAGACCCAGTACTTC
NA NA TRBJ1-1 TRBV4-1 CASSFAGGENTEAFF TGCGCCAGCAGCTTTGCGGGAGGGGAGAACACTGAAGCTTTCTTT
TRBD1 NA TRBJ1-5 TRBV9 CASSLQGGPQPQHF TGTGCCAGCAGCCTACAGGGGGGCCCACAGCCCCAGCATTTT
TRBD1 few TRBJ1-4 TRBV4-2 CASSQTGTGAEKLFF TGTGCCAGCAGCCAGACCGGGACAGGGGCTGAAAAACTGTTTTTT
TRBD2 few TRBJ2-5 TRBV9 CASSATSAETQYF TGTGCCAGCAGCGCGACTAGCGCGGAGACCCAGTACTTC
TRBD1 NA TRBJ1-4 TRBV23-1 CASSQPGQPYEKLFF TGCGCCAGCAGTCAACCGGGACAGCCTTATGAAAAACTGTTTTTT
TRBD2 NA TRBJ2-3 TRBV6-1 CASSARGLAGNTDTQYF TGTGCCAGCAGTGCCCGGGGACTAGCGGGGAACACAGATACGCAGTATTTT
TRBD1 NA TRBJ1-2 TRBV7-9 CSSSGTDYGYTF TGTTCCAGCAGCGGGACAGACTATGGCTACACCTTC
TRBD2 NA TRBJ2-2 TRBV10-3 CAISESDLAGDAGELFF TGTGCCATCAGTGAGTCGGACCTAGCGGGGGACGCCGGGGAGCTGTTTTTT
TRBD1 once TRBJ1-5 TRBV6-4 CASSESFPGTGTAQHF TGTGCCAGCAGTGAGTCGTTTCCCGGGACAGGGACCGCCCAGCATTTT
TRBD1 NA TRBJ1-2 TRBV15 CATRQGAGGYTF TGTGCCACCCGACAGGGGGCTGGTGGCTACACCTTC
TRBD2 few TRBJ2-3 TRBV7-9 CASSSRTSDNPDTQYF TGTGCCAGCAGCTCCAGGACTAGCGATAACCCAGATACGCAGTATTTT
TRBD2 NA TRBJ2-7 TRBV25-1 CASSESAGKWGQYF TGTGCCAGCAGTGAATCAGCGGGAAAATGGGGGCAGTACTTC
NA NA TRBJ1-1 TRBV18 CASSPGGARGTEAFF TGTGCCAGCTCACCTGGCGGGGCCCGCGGTACTGAAGCTTTCTTT
NA NA TRBJ1-1 TRBV5-1 CASSLTAGGTEAFF TGCGCCAGCAGCTTGACGGCGGGAGGCACTGAAGCTTTCTTT
NA NA TRBJ1-1 TRBV10-3 CAISETSNTEAFF TGTGCCATCAGCGAGACAAGTAACACTGAAGCTTTCTTT
TRBD2 NA TRBJ2-3 TRBV29-1 CSVDPGLVDTQYF TGCAGCGTTGACCCCGGACTAGTAGATACGCAGTATTTT
TRBD1 NA TRBJ1-2 TRBV4-1 CASSQDQGEALLNYGYTF TGCGCCAGCAGCCAAGATCAGGGGGAGGCCCTCCTCAACTATGGCTACACCTTC
NA once TRBJ1-2 TRBV7-8 CASRQTPGSYGYTF TGTGCCAGCAGGCAGACCCCGGGATCCTATGGCTACACCTTC